These 26 T cell receptor beta chains were all obtained from the same sample, sequenced in a study of T cells in Graves' hyperthyroidism and ophthalmopathy. Researchers amplified the TCR beta CDR3 regions from RNA transcripts. Using the HTBI primer set, a first-round RT-PCR was run on the TCR CDR3. TCRdb redid the calling of the multiplex PCR reads with MiXCR, one entry per CDR3 protein. Among approximately 300,000 distinct CDR3 sequences, roughly 20% were seen once, and the ten largest hold 39%. What was sequenced was blood. The receptors derive from a man aged 50-60 years with Graves' ophthalmopathy.

The chain couples TRBV7-3 to TRBJ2-2; tentative D call: TRBD2 (5 bases). The CDR3 totals 14 residues. The V gene's germline CDR1 is SGHTA and CDR2 FQGTGA. V was pared by 5 bases and J by 6 bases, with 13 bases between. The CDR3 DNA sequence: TGTGCCAGCAGCGGGGAGAACACTGCCGGGGAGCTGTTTTTT. It codes for CASSGENTAGELFF.

V gene TRBV27 combines with J gene TRBJ1-6, with D possibly matching TRBD1 (6 bases). The CDR3 is 13 amino acids. Germline V lookup: CDR1 MNHEY, CDR2 SMNVEV (reference sequence). Trimming took off 7 bases at V and 7 bases at J, with 11 bases between the two ends. As DNA, the CDR3 is TGTGCCAGCACCCAGACAGGCAATTCACCCCTCCACTTT. This gives the protein CASTQTGNSPLHF.

The table lists this clonotype with many counts. The V call is TRBV28, the J call TRBJ2-5; 7 bases match TRBD1. The germline CDR1 and CDR2 sequences are MDHEN and SYDVKM. The CDR3 has 14 residues. The V and J ends lost 7 bases and 0 bases, in that order; junction bases with no gene match: 5. CDR3 DNA sequence: TGTGCCAGCAAAAACAGGGGTCACCAAGAGACCCAGTACTTC. Amino acid sequence: CASKNRGHQETQYF.

The V and J genes are TRBV27 and TRBJ2-3; TRBD2 agrees at 7 bases. The V and J ends lost 5 bases and 6 bases, in that order; junction bases with no gene match: 14. Germline assignment: CDR1 MNHEY and CDR2 SMNVEV (reference sequence). CDR3 length equals 16 residues. The CDR3 loop reads CASSLPRGGRRDTQYF. CDR3 bases: TGTGCCAGCAGTCTCCCCCGTGGCGGGAGACGTGATACGCAGTATTTT.

The chain is built from TRBV29-1 and TRBJ2-3, with 9 bases fitting TRBD1. The J segment lost 3 bases and the V segment lost 4 bases, leaving 8 bases of the junction unmatched. The CDR3 has 15 residues. Germline-derived CDR1 and CDR2 are SQVTM and ANQGSEA. The CDR3 loop reads CSVGSDRGRTDTQYF. For the CDR3, the DNA is TGCAGCGTTGGGAGCGACAGGGGGAGGACAGATACGCAGTATTTT.

This clonotype has just a few counts. The J gene is TRBJ2-7, the V gene TRBV2; 8 bases are a match to TRBD1. The CDR3 consists of 21 residues. Germline-derived CDR1 and CDR2 are SNHLY and FYNNEI. The V gene end was trimmed by 4 bases and the J gene end by 1 base; junction bases not matched to a gene: 24. Written as DNA, the CDR3 is TGTGCCAGCAGTGCACGTTCCAGGACAGGGAATAGCGTGGGGTTGTCCTACGAGCAGTACTTC. This encodes CASSARSRTGNSVGLSYEQYF.

The V gene is TRBV9, the J gene TRBJ2-7; 12 nucleotides align to TRBD1. CDR3 length: 16 residues. The germline gives CDR1 SGDLS, CDR2 YYNGEE. The V gene end was trimmed by 2 bases and the J gene end by 3 bases; junction bases not matched to a gene: 6. Here the CDR3 DNA reads TGTGCCAGCAGCGTCGACGGGACAGGGGGCTTCTACGAGCAGTACTTC. This codes for CASSVDGTGGFYEQYF. Supplemented by reference TRBV9 and TRBJ2-7, the full variable domain reads DSGVTQTPKHLITATGQRVTLRCSPRSGDLSVYWYQQSLDQGLQFLIQYYNGEERAKGNILERFSAQQFPDLHSELNLSSLELGDSALYFCASSVDGTGGFYEQYFGPGTRLTVT.

This sequence joins TRBV7-9 and TRBJ2-2; D unresolved. Trimming left V 5 bases short and J 6 bases short, with 7 bases between. CDR1 and CDR2 (germline): SEHNR, FQNEAQ (reference sequence). This CDR3 comprises 12 residues. CDR3 residues: CASSAPPGELFF. The CDR3 nucleotides are TGTGCCAGCAGCGCCCCCCCCGGGGAGCTGTTTTTT.

The sample holds many counts of this clonotype. The chain carries TRBV6-6 and TRBJ2-7; D call uncertain. Germline CDR1 is MNHNY and CDR2 is SVGAGI (reference sequence). The CDR3 is 15 residues long. V lost 2 bases and J lost 0, with 11 bases in between. DNA for the CDR3: TGTGCCAGCAGTTACGGGCCGAGGCCCTCCTACGAGCAGTACTTC. It codes for CASSYGPRPSYEQYF.

This clonotype was detected ten times or more. The chain is built from TRBV12-3 or TRBV12-4 and TRBJ2-1; 10 nucleotides match TRBD2. The CDR3 is made up of 18 amino acids. The trim removed 0 bases at V and 0 bases at J, leaving 5 bases unmatched. CDR3 sequence reads: CASSLALASGSSYNEQFF. The CDR3 region has the DNA TGTGCCAGCAGTTTAGCGCTGGCTAGCGGGAGCTCCTACAATGAGCAGTTCTTC.

This clonotype was detected only a few times. This sequence may be a read error, since a much larger clone differs from it by one base. The rearrangement links TRBV2 to TRBJ1-5; D gene unclear. Germline-derived CDR1 and CDR2 are SNHLY and FYNNEI. The CDR3 has 13 residues. The CDR3 protein is CASSSTTFQLQHF. In DNA form, the CDR3 reads TGTGCCAGCAGTTCAACCACCTTTCAGCTCCAGCATTTT.

CDR3 sequence: CSATASGVEQYF. CDR3 in DNA: TGCAGTGCAACCGCCTCCGGGGTCGAGCAGTACTTC. V is TRBV20-1 and J is TRBJ2-7, with a possible D match to TRBD2 (5 bases). V dropped 6 bases and J dropped 6 bases, with 15 bases sitting between them. In germline, CDR1 is DFQATT, CDR2 SNEGSKA (reference sequence). CDR3 length equals 12 residues.

In its sample, this clonotype was seen many times. The chain recombines TRBV18 with TRBJ1-1; 7 nucleotides line up with TRBD1. The CDR3 loop spans 15 amino acids. The ends lost 2 bases at V and 5 bases at J; junction bases unmatched: 8. Per the germline V gene, CDR1 is KGHSH and CDR2 is LQKENI. The CDR3, as DNA: TGTGCCAGCTCACCAGGCCGGCAGGGGGGGACTGAAGCTTTCTTT. It yields the protein CASSPGRQGGTEAFF.

In its sample, this clonotype was seen a few times. This sequence joins TRBV5-1 and TRBJ2-1; 7 positions agree with TRBD1. CDR1 and CDR2 (germline): SGHRS, YFSETQ. The CDR3 extends over 14 amino acids. The trim removed 0 bases at V and 7 bases at J, leaving 4 bases unmatched. The CDR3 spells CASSLGDSRNEQFF. CDR3 sequence (DNA): TGCGCCAGCAGCTTGGGGGACAGTAGGAATGAGCAGTTCTTC.

This clonotype was picked up many times. This chain joins TRBV12-3 or TRBV12-4 and TRBJ2-3; 8 nucleotides match TRBD2. V gave up 4 bases and J gave up 1 base; unmatched junction bases: 13. This CDR3 comprises 18 residues. CDR3 sequence (DNA): TGTGCCAGCAGTTGGAGGGGCGGGAGGCTCCTAGGCACAGATACGCAGTATTTT. As protein: CASSWRGGRLLGTDTQYF.

This clonotype appeared a few times. The chain recombines TRBV6-1 with TRBJ2-7; no reliable D call. The CDR3 covers 14 residues. V was pared by 6 bases and J by 0 bases, with 12 bases between. Looked up from germline, CDR1 is MNHNS and CDR2 is SASEGT. The CDR3 here is CASRYGESSYEQYF. The DNA of the CDR3 is TGTGCCAGCAGATACGGCGAGAGCTCCTACGAGCAGTACTTC.

This clonotype was detected many times. The chain employs TRBV30 and TRBJ2-2, with D possibly matching TRBD2 (5 bases). Germline V gives CDR1 GTSNPN, CDR2 SVGIG (reference sequence). The V gene lost 5 bases and the J gene lost 4 bases, with 11 bases spanning the gap. This CDR3 region has 13 residues. The CDR3 region has the DNA TGTGCCTGGTCGACTACGGTCACCGGGGAGCTGTTTTTT. It is translated as CAWSTTVTGELFF.

The genes are TRBV9 and TRBJ2-3; D unclear. V lost 1 base and J lost 2, with 14 bases in between. Germline V gene data show CDR1 as SGDLS and CDR2 as YYNGEE. The CDR3 extends over 16 amino acids. The CDR3 here is CASSVTAELITDTQYF. For the CDR3, the DNA is TGTGCCAGCAGCGTAACTGCGGAATTGATCACAGATACGCAGTATTTT.

This clonotype came up a few times. V is TRBV7-9 and J is TRBJ2-1; D unclear. Germline CDR1 reads SEHNR; CDR2 reads FQNEAQ (reference sequence). This CDR3 is built from 15 residues. The V and J ends lost 4 bases and 0 bases respectively, with 10 bases between them. The CDR3, as DNA: TGTGCCAGCAGCTCCGGAATGAGCTCCTACAATGAGCAGTTCTTC. Protein: CASSSGMSSYNEQFF. The full variable domain, in which reference TRBV7-9 and TRBJ2-1 provide the parts outside the CDR3, is DTGVSQNPRHKITKRGQNVTFRCDPISEHNRLYWYRQTLGQGPEFLTYFQNEAQLEKSRLLSDRFSAERPKGSFSTLEIQRTEQGDSAMYLCASSSGMSSYNEQFFGPGTRLTVL.

V usage is TRBV2 and J usage is TRBJ1-5, with D possibly being TRBD1 (5 bases). The V gene lost 6 bases and the J gene lost 7 bases, with 19 bases spanning the gap. CDR3 length: 15 amino acids. Germline loops: CDR1 SNHLY, CDR2 FYNNEI. CDR3 bases: TGTGCCAGCAGCGGGGCGGGGTTCCGCGAGCAGCCCCAGCATTTT. Residues: CASSGAGFREQPQHF.

This clonotype was counted once. The conserved closing phenylalanine or tryptophan is absent in this CDR3, likely reflecting a read error. J is TRBJ1-2 and V is TRBV28, with 8 bases that match TRBD1. CDR1 is MDHEN and CDR2 is SYDVKM in the germline V gene. V was clipped by 6 bases and J by 4 bases; unmatched bases: 10. The CDR3 has 15 amino acids. The CDR3 reads CASREDREGGYGYTL. DNA of the CDR3: TGTGCCAGCAGAGAGGACAGGGAGGGTGGCTATGGCTACACCCTC.

This chain links TRBV19 with TRBJ2-4; unclear D gene. Looked up from germline, CDR1 is LNHDA and CDR2 is SQIVND (reference sequence). The V and J ends lost 7 bases and 0 bases respectively, with 10 bases between them. The CDR3 totals 14 residues. The CDR3 DNA reads TGTGCCAGTACCGCTAGGCTAGCCAAAAACATTCAGTACTTC. Its translation: CASTARLAKNIQYF.

At least ten counts were recorded for this clonotype. This chain joins TRBV11-3 and TRBJ2-2; D is perhaps TRBD2 (6 bases). Germline loops: CDR1 SGHNT, CDR2 YENEEA. Trimming stripped 4 bases from V and 9 bases from J, with 12 bases between. There are 13 residues in the CDR3. The CDR3: CASSSGGPRELFF. CDR3 in DNA: TGTGCCAGCAGCTCCGGAGGGCCCAGGGAGCTGTTTTTT.

Notes on this clonotype: The junction does not match germline at one end; this may be a read error. The rearrangement joins TRBV6-2 or TRBV6-3 to TRBJ2-7, with TRBD2 identical over 12 bases. The germline V gene encodes CDR1 MNHEY and CDR2 SVGEGT. The CDR3 spans 16 residues. The CDR3 protein is CAGSTMGLAGSYEQYF. CDR3 bases: TGTGCCGGCAGCACGATGGGACTAGCGGGCTCCTACGAGCAGTACTTC.

V is TRBV11-2 and J is TRBJ2-2, with D unclear. CDR1 is SGHAT, CDR2 FQNNGV, per germline. There are 14 residues in the CDR3. The V gene lost 4 bases and the J gene lost 3 bases, with 9 bases spanning the gap. The CDR3 bases are TGTGCCAGCAGCTCCCATCCAGACACCGGGGAGCTGTTTTTT. Its translation: CASSSHPDTGELFF.

This clonotype was found many times. V is TRBV6-1 and J is TRBJ2-7; 9 bases map to TRBD1. This CDR3 spans 14 amino acids. Germline V lookup: CDR1 MNHNS, CDR2 SASEGT. The V segment lost 6 bases and the J segment 6 bases; nucleotides outside the gene matches: 9. The CDR3 sequence: CASSGTGGQSEQYF. The CDR3 nucleotides are TGTGCCAGCAGCGGAACAGGGGGCCAATCCGAGCAGTACTTC.